Listed below are T cell receptor beta chains from one sample, sequenced in a study of blood T cell repertoires in COVID-19. The data were produced by immunoSEQ multiplex PCR, yet TCRdb's version contains in-frame clones alone and is incomplete. Here the sample spans 150,000 to 200,000 clones, 70% to 90% being singletons. Sequencing input: peripheral blood. The receptors come from a woman of 80 years or more with acute or convalescent COVID-19. Each CDR3 is given with its conserved first and last residue. Each record gives: D gene, J gene, clone size, V gene, CDR3 protein, CDR3 DNA. The D gene is left open where the match is weak. Clone size, where shown, is once, few, many, or a class for clones that have expanded.

-	TRBJ1-2	-	TRBV28	CASNWSHYGYTF	TGTGCCAGCAATTGGAGTCACTATGGCTACACCTTC
TRBD1	TRBJ1-5	-	TRBV5-5	CASRPTGANQPQHF	TGTGCCAGCAGACCGACAGGGGCCAATCAGCCCCAGCATTTT
-	TRBJ1-6	-	TRBV18	CASSHQGSPLHF	TGTGCCAGCTCCCACCAGGGGTCACCCCTCCACTTT
TRBD1	TRBJ1-5	-	TRBV5-4	CATRDRERGNQPQHF	TGTGCCACCAGGGACAGGGAAAGAGGCAATCAGCCCCAGCATTTT
-	TRBJ2-4	-	TRBV18	CASSEGVAKNIQYF	TGTGCCAGCTCGGAAGGGGTAGCCAAAAACATTCAGTACTTC
TRBD2	TRBJ2-3	-	TRBV19	CASSGSGVETDTQYF	TGTGCCAGTAGTGGCAGCGGGGTTGAGACAGATACGCAGTATTTT
TRBD2	TRBJ2-3	-	TRBV5-5	CASSLGASGISTDTQYF	TGTGCCAGCAGCTTGGGGGCTAGCGGTATAAGCACAGATACGCAGTATTTT
-	TRBJ1-6	-	TRBV27	CASSRIPVSGGLAYNSPLHF	TGTGCCAGCAGTCGGATCCCAGTTAGCGGGGGGCTGGCCTATAATTCACCCCTCCACTTT
-	TRBJ1-3	few	TRBV5-4	CASKAGGSGNTIYF	TGTGCCAGTAAAGCCGGAGGCTCTGGAAACACCATATATTTT
-	TRBJ2-5	-	TRBV24-1	CATSDPSAGETQYF	TGTGCCACCAGTGACCCATCTGCGGGGGAGACCCAGTACTTC
-	TRBJ2-2	-	TRBV5-4	CASSPYRVTTGELFF	TGTGCCAGCAGCCCGTACAGGGTAACCACCGGGGAGCTGTTTTTT
-	TRBJ2-7	-	TRBV27	CASSWGGSYEQYF	TGTGCCAGCAGTTGGGGAGGTTCCTACGAGCAGTACTTC
-	TRBJ1-1	-	TRBV30	CAWSVRVEAFF	TGTGCCTGGAGTGTACGGGTTGAAGCTTTCTTT
TRBD2	TRBJ2-1	-	TRBV10-1	CASSGTRGTKSSYNEQFF	TGCGCCAGCAGCGGGACTAGGGGAACGAAGAGCTCCTACAATGAGCAGTTCTTC
TRBD1	TRBJ2-7	-	TRBV9	CASSVDARGSKDEQYF	TGTGCCAGCAGCGTAGACGCCAGGGGGAGTAAGGACGAGCAGTACTTC
TRBD1	TRBJ1-2	-	TRBV19	CASARPGTGDSGYTF	TGTGCCAGCGCAAGACCCGGGACAGGGGATAGTGGCTACACCTTC
-	TRBJ2-7	-	TRBV27	CASGHTGQPSYEQYF	TGTGCCAGCGGCCACACAGGGCAACCCTCCTACGAGCAGTACTTC
-	TRBJ2-7	few	TRBV5-1	CASSSRSSYEQYF	TGCGCCAGCAGCTCCCGGAGCTCCTACGAGCAGTACTTC
TRBD1	TRBJ1-1	-	TRBV5-6	CASSTGTGGWYTEAFF	TGTGCCAGCAGCACCGGGACAGGGGGATGGTACACTGAAGCTTTCTTT
-	TRBJ2-2	few	TRBV11-2	CASSQRSGLFF	TGTGCCAGCAGCCAAAGGAGCGGGCTGTTTTTT
TRBD1	TRBJ2-2	-	TRBV3-1/TRBV3-2	CASSLGQAVGELFF	TGTGCCAGCAGCCTTGGACAGGCTGTCGGGGAGCTGTTTTTT
-	TRBJ1-4	-	TRBV6-6	CASSPGNEKLFF	TGTGCCAGCAGTCCAGGAAATGAAAAACTGTTTTTT
TRBD1	TRBJ1-1	-	TRBV30	CAWSGGQVGVGGTEAFF	TGTGCCTGGAGTGGGGGACAGGTGGGAGTCGGGGGCACTGAAGCTTTCTTT
TRBD1	TRBJ1-6	few	TRBV5-1	CASSLTGQANNSPLHF	TGCGCCAGCAGTTTAACCGGACAGGCAAATAATTCACCCCTCCACTTT